The present TCR beta chain was sequenced within a study of blood T cells in healthy people across ages (dated by TCRdb to 2015 to 2017). Study-wide context: In model experiments, roughly one uniquely barcoded TCR beta cDNA molecule per two T cells was captured by template switching. To track age-related changes in TCR beta repertoire diversity, the study relied on deep sequencing normalized with unique cDNA molecular identifiers. Donors were grouped into four age groups: young (average roughly 17 years), middle-aged (around 39), aged (roughly 67) and long-lived (approximately 81). To avoid experimental bias, donors of different ages were randomly spread across the sequencing lanes. Two additional independent replicas of 1 million unique cDNA reads from the same blood draw were analyzed for two donors (one aged 18 to 29 and one aged 80 or older). What the work shows at the level of the full study, not this receptor alone: Compared with the aged group, the long-lived group had more naive CD4+ T cells, fewer expanded clones and increased TCR diversity, a pattern suggesting age selection. Because profiling used bulk unsorted PBMCs, naive and antigen-experienced compartments could not be compared conclusively. Because donor CMV infection status was unknown, age-related changes in expanded clonotypes were potentially confounded. A strong correlation was found between observed TCR beta diversity and the percentage of naive T cells measured by flow cytometry. As age increased, observed TCR beta diversity per million T cells dropped in a roughly linear way, and a significant reduction was already evident by age about 40. Estimates of total diversity based on one million sequenced T cells were considered lower bounds and underestimates.

The donors were roughly 39 Caucasian individuals from Russia, aged roughly 6 to 100 years, who were systemically healthy. Each donor gave about 11 milliliters of peripheral blood, drawn into EDTA-treated Vacutainer tubes. PBMCs were isolated by Ficoll-Paque density-gradient centrifugation, with at least 7 million obtained per sample. Total RNA was extracted from PBMCs with Trizol reagent, with at least 5.5 micrograms obtained per sample. For every donor, flow cytometry on a PBMC aliquot measured the percentage of naive CD45RAhigh/CD27high T cells. About this clonotype: What this receptor recognizes is not known. No qualities accompany the bases; no much larger clone lies one base away.

Libraries came from 5' RACE. Instrument used: Illumina HiSeq 2500. A second roughly 7 to 12 cycle PCR used a sample-barcoded 5' primer and a J-beta primer mix. Each TCR beta cDNA molecule received a unique molecular identifier from a template-switch 5' adaptor carrying 12 random nucleotides. Each sample yielded at least 2.5 million CDR3-containing paired-end reads. All of the RNA was converted into first-strand cDNA using the Mint cDNA synthesis kit, with a TRBC-specific oligonucleotide serving as the primer. Following uracil-DNA glycosylase treatment, a first 18-cycle PCR with universal primers M1SS and BC2_uni_R was performed on all cDNA. In the authors' own workflow: Each sample was normalized by randomly selecting 1 million high-quality reads, each carrying a distinct molecular identifier. Instead of being binned into consensus sequences, reads that shared molecular identifiers were thrown out. MiTCR, with a Q25 quality threshold and the strictest error-elimination algorithm, was used for CDR3 identification, clonotype clustering and error correction. A nonparametric unseen species model with Euler transformation was used to estimate a lower bound on total TCR beta diversity. TCRdb took the public reads, trimmed them with fastp at Q25, ran MiXCR for clone calling and kept in-frame beta chains. Every distinct CDR3 protein forms one entry, paired with its most common genes and DNA. The V and J calls, along with clone size, are taken from TCRdb and not from the paper's own processing. The sample table shows some 750,000 distinct CDR3 sequences, and approximately 21% are seen once. The ten largest clones take up roughly 22% of the sample.

From cysteine to phenylalanine, the CDR3 is 18 amino acids long. Only CDR3 DNA remains: 54 bases, in frame from the first base. The V end gives up 3 bases and the J end 0 bases, leaving 8 bases in the junction not matched to a gene. CDR1 and CDR2 (MNHNS, SASEGT) derive from the germline V gene. The chain uses TRBV6-1 and TRBJ2-6; 7 junctional bases match TRBD1. Sequenced input: blood. The clonotype originates from a man between 70 and 80 years old in good health. This receptor carries the CDR3 CASSDTGQFYSGANVLTF. The DNA is TGTGCCAGCAGTGATACGGGACAGTTCTACTCTGGGGCCAACGTCCTGACTTTC.